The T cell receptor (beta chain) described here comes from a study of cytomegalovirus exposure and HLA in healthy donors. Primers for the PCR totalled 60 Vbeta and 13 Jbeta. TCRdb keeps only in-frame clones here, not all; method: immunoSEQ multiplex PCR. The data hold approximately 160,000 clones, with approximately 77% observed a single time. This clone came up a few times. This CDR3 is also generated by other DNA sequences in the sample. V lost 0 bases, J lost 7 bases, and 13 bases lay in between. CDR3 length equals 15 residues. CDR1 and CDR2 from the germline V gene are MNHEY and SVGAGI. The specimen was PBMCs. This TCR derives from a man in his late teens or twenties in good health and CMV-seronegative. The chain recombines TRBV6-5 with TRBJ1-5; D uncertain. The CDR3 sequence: CASSYSSRRGQPQHF. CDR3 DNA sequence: TGTGCCAGCAGTTACTCCTCGCGGAGAGGCCAGCCCCAGCATTTT.